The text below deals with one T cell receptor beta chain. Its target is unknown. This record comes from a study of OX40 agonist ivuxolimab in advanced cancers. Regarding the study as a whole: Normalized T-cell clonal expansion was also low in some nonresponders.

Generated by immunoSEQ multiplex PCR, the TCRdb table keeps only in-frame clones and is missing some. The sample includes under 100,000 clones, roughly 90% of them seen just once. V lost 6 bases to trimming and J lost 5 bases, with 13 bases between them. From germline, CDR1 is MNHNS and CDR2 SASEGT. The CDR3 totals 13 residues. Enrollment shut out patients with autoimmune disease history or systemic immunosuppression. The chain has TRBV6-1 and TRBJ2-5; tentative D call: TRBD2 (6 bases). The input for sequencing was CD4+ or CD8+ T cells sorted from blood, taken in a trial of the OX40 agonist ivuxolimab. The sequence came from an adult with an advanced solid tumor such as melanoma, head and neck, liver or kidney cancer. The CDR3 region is CASREWRVETQYF. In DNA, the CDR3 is TGTGCCAGCAGGGAATGGAGGGTCGAGACCCAGTACTTC.